This T cell receptor (beta chain) was sequenced in a study of lymphopenia after photon versus proton radiotherapy. Study outcomes and limitations: Post-nadir diversity loss with photons came from oligoclonal expansion, particularly CD8+ Temra cells. Only patients who died were analyzed for survival; proton advantage is unproven. Under photons, naive T cells and diversity fell while effector/memory populations rose.

This table comes from immunoSEQ multiplex PCR, and its TCRdb copy is limited to in-frame clones, with some not included. Of roughly 58,000 clones listed, around 90% were seen once; the top ten hold 10% to 15%. About this clone: What it binds is unknown.

Source: peripheral blood, taken from a patient treated with proton-based radiotherapy. This sequence originates from a man older than 75 with esophageal cancer.

Here the CDR3 DNA reads TGTGCCAGTAGTATCGGGGCAGGTTTCTCTGGAAACACCATATATTTT. This codes for CASSIGAGFSGNTIYF. This chain links TRBV19 with TRBJ1-3; possible D gene TRBD1, 5 bases. CDR1 is LNHDA and CDR2 is SQIVND in the germline V gene (reference sequence). Trimming cost V 3 bases and J 0 bases, with 12 bases left between them. The length of the CDR3 is 16 residues.